A single sample gave rise to the 8 T cell receptor beta chains below, sequenced in a study of blood T cell repertoires in COVID-19. Profiled with immunoSEQ multiplex PCR; TCRdb holds only in-frame clones, not every one. Of about 150,000 clones listed, around 79% are singletons. The sequencing sample was made of peripheral blood. These receptors were taken from a woman aged 70-85 years with COVID-19, enrolled during active disease.

On this clone itself: The same CDR3 also results from other DNA sequences found in this sample. The J gene is TRBJ1-6, the V gene TRBV30; a weak D match, TRBD1 (6 bases). In germline, CDR1 is GTSNPN, CDR2 SVGIG (reference sequence). The V end lost 3 bases, the J end lost 9 bases, and 9 bases lay between the germline ends. The CDR3 length is 12 residues. CDR3 residues: CAWRGARSPLHF. The CDR3 coding sequence is TGTGCCTGGAGGGGGGCGCGTTCACCCCTCCACTTT.

The chain joins TRBV6-6 to TRBJ1-6, with 10 nucleotides matching TRBD1. The CDR3 length is 15 residues. Germline V gene lookup returns CDR1 MNHNY and CDR2 SVGAGI (reference sequence). Trimming cost V 5 bases and J 6 bases; bases outside gene matches: 4. CDR3 in amino acids: CASSTRTGGNSPLHF. The CDR3, as DNA: TGTGCCAGCAGTACCCGGACAGGGGGTAATTCACCCCTCCACTTT.

The chain joins TRBV9 to TRBJ1-2; TRBD1 is a possible D gene (5 bases). The germline V and J ends were trimmed by 0 bases and 6 bases, with 18 bases remaining between them. Germline lookup yields CDR1 SGDLS and CDR2 YYNGEE. The CDR3 sequence is 16 residues long. The CDR3 DNA reads TGTGCCAGCAGCGTAGCCCAAAACCCAGGGAGGCATGGCTACACCTTC. Its protein is CASSVAQNPGRHGYTF.

This clone was found a few times. This chain uses TRBV7-9 with TRBJ1-3; no clear D gene. The CDR3 spans 12 residues. Deletions cut 6 bases from V and 8 bases from J, with 11 bases between. CDR1 SEHNR and CDR2 FQNEAQ come from the germline V gene (reference sequence). This CDR3 reads CASSPLGDTIYF. DNA of the CDR3: TGTGCCAGCAGTCCTCTAGGTGACACCATATATTTT.

This chain joins TRBV28 and TRBJ2-7, with 7 bases identical to TRBD1. Germline lookup yields CDR1 MDHEN and CDR2 SYDVKM. This CDR3 comprises 13 residues. With V trimmed by 8 bases and J by 2 bases, 6 bases remained unmatched. The CDR3 DNA is TGTGCCAGCGCACTACAGGGGCCCTACGAGCAGTACTTC. Protein: CASALQGPYEQYF.

This clone was seen a single time. V is TRBV6-1 and J is TRBJ1-6; D remains ambiguous. Trimming shortened V by 3 bases and J by 9 bases, and 3 bases separated the two germline ends. The CDR3 contains 11 residues. Germline V gene lookup returns CDR1 MNHNS and CDR2 SASEGT. The DNA of the CDR3 is TGTGCCAGCAGTGACGGTTCACCCCTCCACTTT. This encodes CASSDGSPLHF.

There are many counts of this clone. The rearrangement links TRBV21-1 to TRBJ1-5. TRBV21-1 is deemed a pseudogene. The CDR3 runs to 14 residues. In DNA, the CDR3 is TGTGCCAGCAGCCCGCCCTTGAGGGAACCTCCCCAGCATTTT. It specifies CASSPPLREPPQHF.

This rearrangement joins TRBV6-6 to TRBJ1-1; a weak D match, TRBD1 (5 bases). The ends were cut back, 11 bases at V and 0 bases at J, with 13 bases in the middle. Per germline, CDR1 MNHNY and CDR2 SVGAGI (reference sequence). This CDR3 spans 13 amino acids. For the CDR3, the DNA is TGTGCCGCAGGGAAAGGGATGAACACTGAAGCTTTCTTT. This gives the protein CAAGKGMNTEAFF.